The T cell receptor (beta chain) described here comes from a study of glioma-infiltrating T cells after dendritic cell vaccination. Data came from immunoSEQ multiplex PCR; TCRdb stores just in-frame clones and leaves some out. The table records around 92,000 clones, 75% to 90% of them present only once. Germline V gives CDR1 SEHNR, CDR2 FQNEAQ (reference sequence). The length of the CDR3 is 15 residues. With 0 bases removed from V and 7 bases from J, the gap between germline ends came to 13 bases. Stated time point: after dendritic cell vaccination, including at tumor progression/relapse. The specimen was blood, collected after dendritic cell vaccination. This sequence was found in a human donor with glioblastoma. The chain carries TRBV7-9 and TRBJ1-3; unclear D gene. CDR3 in amino acids: CASSLAGGVRNTIYF. In DNA form, the CDR3 reads TGTGCCAGCAGCTTAGCGGGCGGGGTGCGTAACACCATATATTTT.